A selection of T cell receptor beta chains follows, all from one sample in a study of T cell changes during pregnancy in multiple sclerosis. The data were produced by immunoSEQ multiplex PCR, yet TCRdb's version contains in-frame clones alone and is incomplete. The sample yields 45,000 to 65,000 clones, about 91% seen once. The sequenced sample was peripheral blood, obtained after pregnancy. Receptors originate from a female donor in good health, enrolled as a control in a pregnancy study. Both conserved end residues are part of each CDR3. D genes are given only for firm matches.

- TRBJ2-5 12 TRBV7-2 TGTGCCAGCAGCTTACAGCGAGAGACCCAGTACTTC CASSLQRETQYF
TRBD2 TRBJ2-3 13 TRBV29-1 TGCAGCGTTGAATCCTTCCTAGCGGGAGAAGAGTATTTT CSVESFLAGEEYF
- TRBJ2-3 12 TRBV7-2 TGTGCCAGCAGCCAGACTCGGGCGGGGCAGTATTTT CASSQTRAGQYF
TRBD2 TRBJ2-3 16 TRBV11-2 TGTGCCAGCAGCTGGCGGGGGGGAGAAGGAACAGATACGCAGTATTTT CASSWRGGEGTDTQYF
- TRBJ2-1 19 TRBV4-2 TGTGCCAGCAGCCAAGATGCCCGAACTCCCAATGGAGCCTACAATGAGCAGTTCTTC CASSQDARTPNGAYNEQFF
- TRBJ2-7 11 TRBV20-1 TGCAGTGCCCCGACAGCATACGAGCAGTACTTC CSAPTAYEQYF
TRBD1 TRBJ2-3 15 TRBV6-5 TGTGCCAGCAGTTACGAACAGGGGGCCACAGATACGCAGTATTTT CASSYEQGATDTQYF
- TRBJ1-1 14 TRBV28 TGTGCCAGCAGTTCCCTGACAGGGAACACTGAAGCTTTCTTT CASSSLTGNTEAFF
TRBD2 TRBJ2-1 16 TRBV2 TGTGCCAGCAGTGACCCGGGACTAGCGGGATACAATGAGCAGTTCTTC CASSDPGLAGYNEQFF
- TRBJ2-4 21 TRBV23-1 TGCGCCAGCAGTCAACACTGCTGGTCCCACAGGACAAGACGGGCCAAAAACATTCAGTACTTC CASSQHCWSHRTRRAKNIQYF
- TRBJ2-3 14 TRBV6-5 TGTGCCAGCAGTTATGGGAGTTTCACAGATACGCAGTATTTT CASSYGSFTDTQYF